The clone carrying this T cell receptor beta chain was detected only a few times. Seattle patients were enrolled during active infection and followed longitudinally. This record belongs to a study of blood T cell repertoires in COVID-19. Trimming left V 1 base short and J 2 bases short, with 19 bases between. CDR3 length: 18 amino acids. From germline, CDR1 is LGHDT and CDR2 YNNKEL (reference sequence). Original processing notes: Estimates of nucleated cell counts were drawn from the amplification of reference gene primers. Profiling relied on immunoSEQ multiplex PCR, and the TCRdb table lists in-frame clones only, not all of them. V and J calls and clone size come straight from that table; D and trimming were deduced from the DNA. The data show fewer than 300,000 clones, approximately 93% seen once.

The sequenced material came from peripheral blood. The clonotype originates from a woman in her twenties or thirties with COVID-19, enrolled during active disease. The V and J genes are TRBV3-1 (or the pseudogene TRBV3-2) and TRBJ2-3; weak D call: TRBD2 (6 bases). CDR3 residues: CASSQGLLAIINTDTQYF. Here the CDR3 DNA reads TGTGCCAGCAGCCAAGGTTTACTAGCCATAATTAACACAGATACGCAGTATTTT.